These 24 T cell receptor beta chains were sequenced from one sample in a study of OX40 agonist ivuxolimab in advanced cancers. Sequencing used immunoSEQ multiplex PCR; TCRdb keeps in-frame clones, though not all of them. The table has 60,000 to 85,000 clones, 84% seen once. The material was CD4+ or CD8+ T cells sorted from blood, obtained in a trial of the OX40 agonist ivuxolimab. The receptors shown here come from an adult with an advanced solid tumor such as melanoma, head and neck, liver or kidney cancer.

V and J are TRBV11-3 and TRBJ1-3; D perhaps matches TRBD1 (5 bases). Germline values: CDR1 SGHNT, CDR2 YENEEA. With 4 bases removed from V and 1 base from J, the gap between germline ends came to 8 bases. The CDR3 contains 14 residues. This CDR3 reads CASSSQDSGNTIYF. The DNA of the CDR3 is TGTGCCAGCAGCTCACAGGATTCTGGAAACACCATATATTTT.

This rearrangement joins TRBV5-1 to TRBJ2-7; D might be TRBD2 (5 bases). Looked up from germline, CDR1 is SGHRS and CDR2 is YFSETQ. The CDR3 runs to 14 residues. The V end lost 5 bases, the J end lost 2 bases, and 14 bases lay between the germline ends. The CDR3 loop reads CASSYGAGTYEQYF. The CDR3 DNA follows: TGCGCCAGCAGTTATGGCGCCGGGACCTACGAGCAGTACTTC.

The rearrangement links TRBV18 to TRBJ2-2; 12 positions agree with TRBD2. This CDR3 spans 17 amino acids. V lost 2 bases and J lost 4; bases outside the gene matches: 5. Per the germline V gene, CDR1 is KGHSH and CDR2 is LQKENI. CDR3 loop: CASSPGTSGSTTGELFF. CDR3 sequence (DNA): TGTGCCAGCTCACCAGGGACTAGCGGGTCGACCACCGGGGAGCTGTTTTTT.

This clone was observed a single time. CDR3 in amino acids: CASSLVVRGDQETQYF. The CDR3 bases are TGTGCCAGCAGCTTGGTAGTCAGGGGAGACCAAGAGACCCAGTACTTC. V is TRBV5-6 and J is TRBJ2-5, with D perhaps matching TRBD1 (6 bases). V was cut by 0 bases and J by 0 bases, with 12 bases left in between. This CDR3 has 16 residues. Germline V CDR1 and CDR2: SGHDT, YYEEEE.

The CDR3 bases are TGTGCCAGCAGTTACGGCGGGAGGCTGTACGAGCAGTACTTC. This encodes CASSYGGRLYEQYF. The rearrangement uses TRBV6-5 and TRBJ2-7; 8 bases match TRBD2. This CDR3 has 14 residues. With 2 bases clipped from V and 4 bases from J, the junction kept 4 bases outside the gene matches. Germline CDR1 reads MNHEY; CDR2 reads SVGAGI.

The V gene is TRBV29-1, the J gene TRBJ2-2; possible D gene TRBD1, 6 bases. Germline-derived CDR1 and CDR2 are SQVTM and ANQGSEA. The CDR3 loop spans 14 amino acids. Trimming left V 7 bases short and J 0 bases short, with 12 bases between. Here the CDR3 DNA reads TGCAGCGCCACAGGGTTCGCGAACACCGGGGAGCTGTTTTTT. This encodes CSATGFANTGELFF.

This clone was seen once. The rearrangement links TRBV6-5 to TRBJ1-1; tentatively, D is TRBD1 (6 bases). The CDR3 runs 15 residues. Trimming left V 7 bases short and J 0 bases short, with 15 bases between. Germline V lookup: CDR1 MNHEY, CDR2 SVGAGI. DNA of the CDR3: TGTGCCAGCAACAAACCACAGGGTATGAACACTGAAGCTTTCTTT. This translates into CASNKPQGMNTEAFF.

J is TRBJ1-1 and V is TRBV7-3; D is possibly TRBD1 (5 bases). V was shortened by 4 bases and J by 6 bases, with 12 bases between the two germline ends. CDR1 SGHTA and CDR2 FQGTGA come from the germline V gene. The CDR3 loop spans 13 amino acids. As DNA, the CDR3 is TGTGCCAGCAGCTCTCAGGGTGGGGCTGAAGCTTTCTTT. The encoded protein is CASSSQGGAEAFF. Using reference TRBV7-3 and TRBJ1-1 for the parts outside the CDR3, the full variable domain is GAGVSQTPSNKVTEKGKYVELRCDPISGHTALYWYRQSLGQGPEFLIYFQGTGAADDSGLPNDRFFAVRPEGSVSTLKIQRTERGDSAVYLCASSSQGGAEAFFGQGTRLTVV.

The chain combines TRBV7-8 with TRBJ1-5; D unresolved. The CDR3 covers 14 residues. The V gene's germline CDR1 is SGHVS and CDR2 FQNEAQ. Trimming took off 1 base at V and 4 bases at J, with 8 bases between the two ends. The CDR3 sequence is CASSLVTENQPQHF. In DNA form, the CDR3 reads TGTGCCAGCAGCTTAGTCACGGAGAATCAGCCCCAGCATTTT.

The genes are TRBV2 and TRBJ1-4; D might be TRBD1 (5 bases). Germline CDR1 SNHLY, CDR2 FYNNEI. The CDR3 is made up of 15 amino acids. The V end lost 6 bases, the J end lost 0 bases, and 11 bases lay between the germline ends. The CDR3 DNA follows: TGTGCCAGCAGCAAAACAGGATCAACTAATGAAAAACTGTTTTTT. Encoded protein: CASSKTGSTNEKLFF.

This clone has just one count. The chain employs TRBV4-2 and TRBJ2-3; D ambiguous. The length of the CDR3 is 13 residues. V lost 0 bases to trimming and J lost 7 bases, with 8 bases between them. Per the germline V gene, CDR1 is LGHNA and CDR2 is YNFKEQ. The CDR3 sequence: CASSQDFWNTQYF. In nucleotides, the CDR3 is TGTGCCAGCAGCCAAGATTTTTGGAATACGCAGTATTTT.

This chain joins TRBV5-4 and TRBJ1-1, with D possibly matching TRBD1 (5 bases). The V end lost 1 base, the J end lost 0 bases, and 7 bases lay between the germline ends. The CDR3 has 14 residues. Germline V gene sequence: CDR1 SGHNT, CDR2 YYREEE (reference sequence). The CDR3 region is CASSLQGVNTEAFF. For the CDR3, the DNA is TGTGCCAGCAGCTTGCAGGGAGTGAACACTGAAGCTTTCTTT.

The CDR3 sequence is CASSIGTGGNQPQHF. CDR3 sequence (DNA): TGTGCCAGTAGTATAGGGACAGGGGGCAATCAGCCCCAGCATTTT. This chain links TRBV19 with TRBJ1-5, with 9 bases aligning to TRBD1. The CDR3 extends over 15 amino acids. The germline gives CDR1 LNHDA, CDR2 SQIVND (reference sequence). V lost 1 base to trimming and J lost 2 bases; unmatched junction nucleotides: 0.

The rearrangement uses TRBV7-9 and TRBJ2-1; 12 positions agree with TRBD2. V was clipped by 3 bases and J by 8 bases; unmatched bases: 2. CDR1 is SEHNR and CDR2 is FQNEAQ in the germline V gene (reference sequence). CDR3 size: 14 residues. DNA of the CDR3: TGTGCCAGCAGCTTGGGACTAGCGGGCTATGAGCAGTTCTTC. Translating it yields CASSLGLAGYEQFF.

The chain links TRBV29-1 to TRBJ2-5; 7 bases align to TRBD1. Germline-derived CDR1 and CDR2 are SQVTM and ANQGSEA. Trimming cost V 5 bases and J 4 bases; bases outside gene matches: 10. The CDR3 length is 14 residues. The CDR3 sequence is CSVSIGGSGETQYF. The CDR3, as DNA: TGCAGCGTTTCAATAGGGGGCTCGGGAGAGACCCAGTACTTC.

The rearrangement links TRBV7-2 to TRBJ1-1; D is ambiguous. With 0 bases removed from V and 2 bases from J, the gap between germline ends came to 10 bases. Germline loops: CDR1 SGHTA, CDR2 FQGNSA. This CDR3 region has 15 residues. The CDR3 spells CASSLAGIINTEAFF. The CDR3 DNA reads as TGTGCCAGCAGCTTAGCCGGGATTATTAACACTGAAGCTTTCTTT. Supplemented by reference TRBV7-2 and TRBJ1-1, the full variable domain reads GAGVSQSPSNKVTEKGKDVELRCDPISGHTALYWYRQSLGQGLEFLIYFQGNSAPDKSGLPSDRFSAERTGGSVSTLTIQRTQQEDSAVYLCASSLAGIINTEAFFGQGTRLTVV.

This rearrangement joins TRBV2 to TRBJ2-7; D remains unclear. Germline V gene lookup returns CDR1 SNHLY and CDR2 FYNNEI. V shed 4 bases and J shed 1 base, with 5 bases lying between them. This CDR3 is built from 12 residues. Here the CDR3 reads CASSVDSYEQYF. The CDR3 DNA follows: TGTGCCAGCAGTGTGGATTCCTACGAGCAGTACTTC.

This clone has just one count. V usage is TRBV14 and J usage is TRBJ2-3, with TRBD1 identical over 7 bases. V was pared by 4 bases and J by 6 bases, with 10 bases of the junction left unmatched. CDR1 is SGHDN, CDR2 FVKESK, per germline. The CDR3 is made up of 15 amino acids. Written as DNA, the CDR3 is TGTGCCAGCAGCCCAAGACAGGGCGTACCCGATACGCAGTATTTT. Protein sequence: CASSPRQGVPDTQYF.

The chain uses TRBV11-2 and TRBJ2-1, with TRBD2 identical over 10 bases. Germline CDR1 and CDR2: SGHAT and FQNNGV. V lost 4 bases to trimming and J lost 4 bases; unmatched junction nucleotides: 10. This CDR3 has 17 residues. For the CDR3, the DNA is TGTGCCAGCAGCTCCTCCTACCTAGCGGGAGTATACAATGAGCAGTTCTTC. This sequence encodes CASSSSYLAGVYNEQFF.

The chain carries TRBV7-2 and TRBJ2-3, with 11 bases fitting TRBD2. Germline V gives CDR1 SGHTA, CDR2 FQGNSA. The CDR3 spans 18 residues. Trimming at V came to 1 base and at J to 6 bases, leaving 12 bases not matched to a gene. DNA of the CDR3: TGTGCCAGCAGCTTAGGTCTAGCGGGAGGACCGACTTGGGATACGCAGTATTTT. Translated: CASSLGLAGGPTWDTQYF.

The rearrangement links TRBV5-1 to TRBJ2-1; D unclear. Germline CDR1 and CDR2: SGHRS and YFSETQ. The V end lost 4 bases, the J end lost 0 bases, and 14 bases lay between the germline ends. The CDR3 totals 16 residues. The CDR3 reads CASSPTQKTSYNEQFF. The CDR3 region has the DNA TGCGCCAGCAGCCCAACGCAAAAGACCTCCTACAATGAGCAGTTCTTC.

Regarding this clone: At one of its ends the junction is not consistent with the germline gene, which may arise from a read error. The chain combines TRBV7-6 with TRBJ1-2; maybe TRBD1 (5 bases). This CDR3 comprises 11 residues. Germline V gene sequence: CDR1 SGHVS, CDR2 FNYEAQ. The CDR3 loop reads CASRLGDGYTF. The CDR3 region has the DNA TGTGCCAGCCGCTTGGGGGATGGCTACACCTTC.

This clone was seen only a few times. The chain uses TRBV6-6 and TRBJ1-5; D may be TRBD1 (5 bases). V dropped 6 bases and J dropped 9 bases, with 21 bases sitting between them. CDR1 MNHNY and CDR2 SVGAGI come from the germline V gene (reference sequence). The CDR3 has 15 residues. CDR3 loop: CASSPGTATGRPQHF. The DNA of the CDR3 is TGTGCCAGCAGCCCGGGGACCGCAACGGGGAGGCCCCAGCATTTT.

The chain carries TRBV4-3 and TRBJ2-1; unclear D gene. This CDR3 has 15 amino acids. Germline V gives CDR1 LGHNA, CDR2 YSLEER. V lost 3 bases and J 0 bases, leaving 9 bases between the germline ends. The CDR3 reads CASSHQLSSYNEQFF. Written as DNA, the CDR3 is TGCGCCAGCAGCCATCAACTGAGCTCCTACAATGAGCAGTTCTTC.